Listed below are T cell receptor beta chains from one sample, sequenced in a study of PD-L1 blockade in urothelial cancer. Assay: immunoSEQ multiplex PCR; the TCRdb copy retains only in-frame clones and omits some. The sample holds about 30,000 clones, around three quarters seen once. Specimen: PBMCs, collected around atezolizumab (anti-PD-L1) treatment. The source of these receptors is a man between 70 and 80 years old with urothelial cancer. Each CDR3 is given with its conserved first and last residue. The order of the fields is clone size, D gene, V gene, J gene, CDR3 protein, CDR3 DNA. The D gene is left open where the match is weak. Rows give clone size only sometimes, using once, few, many, or a class for an expanded clone.

abundance: -
d_gene: TRBD1
v_gene: TRBV28
j_gene: TRBJ2-2
CDR3aa: CASRGTALTGELFF
CDR3nt: TGTGCCAGCAGGGGGACAGCACTCACCGGGGAGCTGTTTTTT

abundance: few
d_gene: TRBD1
v_gene: TRBV28
j_gene: TRBJ1-2
CDR3aa: CASTDRGRHGYTF
CDR3nt: TGTGCCAGCACCGACAGGGGACGTCATGGCTACACCTTC

abundance: -
d_gene: TRBD1
v_gene: TRBV5-5
j_gene: TRBJ2-3
CDR3aa: CASRKGQPSDTQYF
CDR3nt: TGTGCCAGCAGGAAGGGACAGCCCTCGGATACGCAGTATTTT

abundance: -
d_gene: -
v_gene: TRBV11-3
j_gene: TRBJ2-1
CDR3aa: CASSLALAGPDNEQFF
CDR3nt: TGTGCCAGCAGCTTAGCACTGGCAGGGCCAGATAATGAGCAGTTCTTC

abundance: -
d_gene: -
v_gene: TRBV5-6
j_gene: TRBJ1-5
CDR3aa: CASSLGGIQPQHF
CDR3nt: TGTGCCAGCAGCTTAGGAGGGATTCAGCCCCAGCATTTT

abundance: -
d_gene: TRBD1
v_gene: TRBV6-4
j_gene: TRBJ1-1
CDR3aa: CASSDSFRQGLNTEAFF
CDR3nt: TGTGCCAGCAGTGACTCTTTCAGACAGGGGCTGAACACTGAAGCTTTCTTT

abundance: -
d_gene: TRBD1
v_gene: TRBV11-2
j_gene: TRBJ2-3
CDR3aa: CASSFRDRIDTQYF
CDR3nt: TGTGCCAGCAGCTTCCGGGACAGAATAGATACGCAGTATTTT

abundance: -
d_gene: TRBD1
v_gene: TRBV19
j_gene: TRBJ2-7
CDR3aa: CASRRQGTYEQYF
CDR3nt: TGTGCCAGTAGGCGACAGGGGACCTACGAGCAGTACTTC

abundance: -
d_gene: -
v_gene: TRBV6-6
j_gene: TRBJ1-1
CDR3aa: CASRGPGGTEAFF
CDR3nt: TGTGCCAGCAGAGGACCGGGAGGGACTGAAGCTTTCTTT

abundance: -
d_gene: -
v_gene: TRBV28
j_gene: TRBJ2-2
CDR3aa: CASSGQPNTGELFF
CDR3nt: TGTGCCAGCAGTGGACAGCCGAACACCGGGGAGCTGTTTTTT

abundance: -
d_gene: -
v_gene: TRBV7-6
j_gene: TRBJ1-4
CDR3aa: CASSLNRREKLFF
CDR3nt: TGTGCCAGCAGCTTAAATCGTCGGGAAAAACTGTTTTTT

abundance: -
d_gene: TRBD2
v_gene: TRBV7-2
j_gene: TRBJ2-2
CDR3aa: CASSRTSGANTGELFF
CDR3nt: TGTGCCAGCAGCCGGACTAGCGGCGCGAACACCGGGGAGCTGTTTTTT

abundance: once
d_gene: TRBD2
v_gene: TRBV4-3
j_gene: TRBJ2-3
CDR3aa: CASSQGLAGGEDTQYF
CDR3nt: TGCGCCAGCAGCCAAGGGCTAGCGGGGGGGGAGGATACGCAGTATTTT

abundance: once
d_gene: TRBD1
v_gene: TRBV5-1
j_gene: TRBJ2-7
CDR3aa: CASSLVPPGQGSYEQYF
CDR3nt: TGCGCCAGCAGCTTGGTTCCTCCGGGACAGGGGTCCTACGAGCAGTACTTC

abundance: -
d_gene: -
v_gene: TRBV18
j_gene: TRBJ1-5
CDR3aa: CASSPLPTVRQGQPQHF
CDR3nt: TGTGCCAGCTCACCACTTCCGACAGTCCGGCAGGGTCAGCCCCAGCATTTT

abundance: -
d_gene: TRBD1
v_gene: TRBV15
j_gene: TRBJ2-5
CDR3aa: CATSRVRTGANWGTQYF
CDR3nt: TGTGCCACCAGCAGAGTTCGAACAGGGGCCAATTGGGGGACCCAGTACTTC